The T cell receptor (beta chain) under discussion was sequenced for a study of early T cells in non-severe SARS-CoV-2 infection. TCRdb recomputed calls from the 5' RACE reads with MiXCR, one row per CDR3 protein. The sample holds tens of thousands of distinct CDR3 sequences, 3% to 4.5% seen once. Looked up from germline, CDR1 is MNHEY and CDR2 is SVGEGT. V shed 4 bases and J shed 4 bases, with 16 bases lying between them. This CDR3 region has 15 residues. In this sample, this clonotype turned up many times. Sequenced input: whole blood. The source is an adult who was a healthcare worker with PCR-confirmed SARS-CoV-2 infection or an uninfected control (not recorded which). V usage is TRBV6-2 or TRBV6-3 and J usage is TRBJ2-5; possibly TRBD1 for D (5 bases). In nucleotides, the CDR3 is TGTGCCAGCAGTTGGCAGGCAGGGAACGGAGAGACCCAGTACTTC. Amino acid sequence: CASSWQAGNGETQYF.